These 32 T cell receptor beta chains originate from one sample sequenced in a study of T cell repertoires in aging, cancer and after chemotherapy. Rearranged V-D-J TRB sequences were amplified with a mixed TRB-A/B primer pool. MiXCR, applied by TCRdb to the multiplex PCR reads, yields one record per CDR3 protein. The sample holds 400 to 500 distinct CDR3 sequences, about 24% seen once. The template was genomic DNA from peripheral blood, not RNA. The specimen was blood. The receptor source for this set is a human donor with a solid tumor.

This sequence joins TRBV12-3 or TRBV12-4 and TRBJ2-1, with D uncertain. V dropped 2 bases and J dropped 11 bases, with 10 bases sitting between them. The CDR3 loop spans 12 amino acids. The CDR3 sequence: CASSLRSEKQFF. The DNA for the CDR3 is TGTGCCAGCAGTTTAAGGTCTGAGAAGCAGTTCTTC.

The chain recombines TRBV6-1 with TRBJ2-7; 9 bases are shared with TRBD1. Germline CDR1 MNHNS, CDR2 SASEGT. The CDR3 runs to 15 residues. The trim removed 3 bases at V and 3 bases at J, leaving 6 bases unmatched. The CDR3 DNA is TGTGCCAGCAGTGAGATGCCGGGACAGGGCTACGAGCAGTACGTC. This sequence encodes CASSEMPGQGYEQYV.

This clonotype is labeled medium-sized. The rearrangement joins TRBV28 to TRBJ1-2; maybe TRBD1 (6 bases). Germline V gene lookup returns CDR1 MDHEN and CDR2 SYDVKM. There are 12 residues in the CDR3. Trimming removed 5 bases from V and 8 bases from J, with 12 bases in between. The CDR3 reads CASSPRGHGYTF. The CDR3, as DNA: TGTGCCAGCAGTCCCAGGGGACACGGCTACACCTTC.

By share, this clonotype counts as large. The chain joins TRBV7-2 to TRBJ1-2; unclear D gene. With 5 bases removed from V and 5 bases from J, the gap between germline ends came to 12 bases. Per the germline V gene, CDR1 is SGHTA and CDR2 is FQGNSA. CDR3 length: 13 residues. CDR3 region: CASSQRTWYGYTF. CDR3 DNA sequence: TGTGCCAGCAGCCAACGGACGTGGTATGGCTACACCTTC. The complete variable domain, with remaining parts taken from reference TRBV7-2 and TRBJ1-2, reads GAGVSQSPSNKVTEKGKDVELRCDPISGHTALYWYRQSLGQGLEFLIYFQGNSAPDKSGLPSDRFSAERTGGSVSTLTIQRTQQEDSAVYLCASSQRTWYGYTFGSGTRLTVV.

This clonotype is labeled as medium-sized (0.01 to 0.1%). V usage is TRBV7-9 and J usage is TRBJ2-7, with TRBD2 matching over 13 bases. There are 17 residues in the CDR3. The trim removed 1 base at V and 0 bases at J, leaving 3 bases unmatched. CDR1 and CDR2 (germline): SEHNR, FQNEAQ (reference sequence). The CDR3 DNA reads TGTGCCAGCAGCTTAGGGGGACTAGCGGGATACTCCTACGAGCAGTACGTC. Amino acids: CASSLGGLAGYSYEQYV.

This clonotype is large (0.1 to 1%) by share. The chain employs TRBV5-1 and TRBJ2-3, with D possibly being TRBD2 (6 bases). The V gene's germline CDR1 is SGHRS and CDR2 YFSETQ. V was pared by 0 bases and J by 4 bases, with 12 bases between. There are 15 residues in the CDR3. CDR3 in amino acids: CASSLEGGTPDTQYF. In DNA, the CDR3 is TGCGCCAGCAGCTTGGAGGGCGGGACGCCAGATACGCAGTATTTT.

By frequency in the sample, this clonotype is large. This sequence joins TRBV12-3 or TRBV12-4 and TRBJ2-2; D is ambiguous. V shed 4 bases and J shed 7 bases, with 7 bases lying between them. The CDR3 length is 12 residues. This chain's CDR3 is CASSWVGGELFF. CDR3 nucleotide sequence: TGTGCCAGCAGTTGGGTGGGCGGGGAGCTGTTTTTT.

This clonotype is hyperexpanded within its sample. The V call is TRBV29-1, the J call TRBJ1-1; no firm D call. There are 10 residues in the CDR3. The germline gives CDR1 SQVTM, CDR2 ANQGSEA. V lost 8 bases to trimming and J lost 2 bases, with 6 bases between them. CDR3 protein: CSFLNTEAFF. Here the CDR3 DNA reads TGCAGCTTCTTAAACACTGAAGCTTTCTTT.

By its share, this clonotype is large. The rearrangement joins TRBV30 to TRBJ2-7; 7 bases align to TRBD1. The CDR3 length is 14 residues. The ends lost 5 bases at V and 3 bases at J; junction bases unmatched: 10. The germline V gene encodes CDR1 GTSNPN and CDR2 SVGIG (reference sequence). For the CDR3, the DNA is TGTGCCTGGTCTTCAGGGGGAAGATTCTACGAGCAGTACTTC. Its protein is CAWSSGGRFYEQYF.

J is TRBJ2-5 and V is TRBV6-1; 11 bases are shared with TRBD1. CDR3 length: 16 residues. V gave up 3 bases and J gave up 6 bases; unmatched junction bases: 9. Looked up from germline, CDR1 is MNHNS and CDR2 is SASEGT. CDR3 coding DNA: TGTGCCAGCAGTGAGATGCCGGGACAGGGGGAAAAGACCCAGTACTTC. Protein sequence: CASSEMPGQGEKTQYF.

This clonotype has a single count. The chain employs TRBV11-2 and TRBJ2-5; 11 bases agree with TRBD1. The CDR3 runs 16 residues. Trimming at V came to 5 bases and at J to 1 base, leaving 6 bases not matched to a gene. Germline CDR1 and CDR2: SGHAT and FQNNGV. CDR3 in amino acids: CASSGQGAAPQETQYF. The CDR3 bases are TGTGCCAGCAGCGGACAGGGGGCTGCTCCCCAAGAGACCCAGTACTTC.

This clonotype is hyperexpanded within its sample. The gene calls are TRBV11-1 and TRBJ2-7, with 9 positions matching TRBD1. With 5 bases clipped from V and 7 bases from J, the junction kept 3 bases outside the gene matches. The CDR3 sequence is 12 residues long. The germline V gene has CDR1 SGHAT and CDR2 FQDESV (reference sequence). The CDR3 is CASSGQGREQYF. The CDR3 nucleotides read TGTGCCAGCAGCGGACAGGGGAGGGAGCAGTACTTC.

The V call is TRBV18, the J call TRBJ1-2, with D uncertain. CDR3 length equals 13 residues. Germline V CDR1 and CDR2: KGHSH, LQKENI. V lost 2 bases and J lost 0, with 4 bases in between. CDR3 DNA: TGTGCCAGCTCACCAGGTCCTAACTATGGCTACACCTTC. This translates into CASSPGPNYGYTF.

By share, this clonotype counts as medium-sized. The CDR3 protein is CASSSPLAWEQYV. The CDR3 region has the DNA TGTGCCAGCAGTTCCCCCCTCGCGTGGGAGCAGTACGTC. This chain links TRBV28 with TRBJ2-7; no clear D. In germline, CDR1 is MDHEN, CDR2 SYDVKM. V was pared by 4 bases and J by 7 bases, with 14 bases between. The CDR3 has 13 residues.

This clonotype is termed hyperexpanded (1% or more). The rearrangement joins TRBV6-6 to TRBJ2-5; 11 bases align to TRBD1. V gave up 6 bases and J gave up 6 bases; unmatched junction bases: 6. The CDR3 has 14 amino acids. Germline CDR1 and CDR2: MNHNY and SVGAGI (reference sequence). The CDR3 DNA is TGTGCCAGCAGACTGGGACAGGGGGAAAAGACCCAGTACTTC. Its protein is CASRLGQGEKTQYF.

This clonotype has a handful of counts. A much larger clone differs from this one at a single base, so this may be a read error. The chain uses TRBV7-9 and TRBJ1-6, with D possibly being TRBD1 (6 bases). The V end was cut by 1 base, the J end by 11 bases, with 15 bases between. The CDR3 loop spans 15 amino acids. CDR1 and CDR2 from the germline V gene are SEHNR and FQNEAQ (reference sequence). The CDR3 loop reads CASSLVDRRNAPLHF. The CDR3 DNA is TGTGCCAGCAGCTTAGTAGACAGGAGGAACGCACCCCTCCACTTT.

This clonotype ranks as large. This chain uses TRBV6-2 or TRBV6-3 with TRBJ2-5, with D perhaps TRBD1 or TRBD2 (5 bases each). The CDR3 consists of 15 residues. Germline CDR1 and CDR2: MNHEY and SVGEGT. Deletions cut 6 bases from V and 2 bases from J, with 16 bases between. CDR3 loop: CASSHEWGRQETQYF. In nucleotides, the CDR3 is TGTGCCAGCAGCCACGAGTGGGGGAGACAAGAGACCCAGTACTTC.

This clonotype is judged medium-sized (0.01 to 0.1%). This rearrangement joins TRBV28 to TRBJ1-1; TRBD1 matches 7 bases. The CDR3 totals 14 residues. The junction had 5 bases not matched to a gene; V was cut back by 7 bases and J by 0 bases. CDR1 is MDHEN and CDR2 is SYDVKM in the germline V gene. The CDR3 region has the DNA TGTGCCAGCACTCGGGACAGCCTGAACACTGAAGCTTTCTTT. It encodes CASTRDSLNTEAFF.

This clonotype was counted between two and nine times. The chain recombines TRBV7-9 with TRBJ1-1; D not certain. The CDR3 runs 15 residues. V was pared by 1 base and J by 1 base, with 10 bases between. Germline CDR1 is SEHNR and CDR2 is FQNEAQ (reference sequence). In DNA form, the CDR3 reads TGTGCCAGCAGCTTAGTAGGCAGGCCGAACACTGAAGCTTTCTTT. Its translation: CASSLVGRPNTEAFF.

This clonotype is categorized as medium-sized (0.01 to 0.1%). The chain combines TRBV25-1 with TRBJ2-3, with 8 bases lining up with TRBD1. The CDR3 has 15 residues. J lost 2 bases, V lost 1 base, and 2 bases had no gene match. Germline V gives CDR1 MGHDK, CDR2 SYGVNS. The CDR3 nucleotides are TGTGCCAGCAGTGAATTCCAGGGGGCCACAGATACGCAGTATTTT. It encodes CASSEFQGATDTQYF. The variable domain in full, completed from reference TRBV25-1 and TRBJ2-3, reads EADIYQTPRYLVIGTGKKITLECSQTMGHDKMYWYQQDPGMELHLIHYSYGVNSTEKGDLSSESTVSRIRTEHFPLTLESARPSHTSQYLCASSEFQGATDTQYFGPGTRLTVL.

The rearrangement joins TRBV6-6 to TRBJ2-7; 7 bases align to TRBD1. The CDR3 has 13 residues. CDR1 MNHNY and CDR2 SVGAGI come from the germline V gene (reference sequence). The V and J ends lost 6 bases and 6 bases, in that order; junction bases with no gene match: 8. CDR3 amino acids: CASRLGQRFEQYV. The CDR3 nucleotides read TGTGCCAGCAGACTGGGACAGAGGTTCGAGCAGTACGTC.

In its sample, this clonotype is large (0.1 to 1%). The chain is built from TRBV15 and TRBJ2-1; 8 bases map to TRBD2. V shed 0 bases, J shed 2 bases, and the junction held 6 bases outside the gene matches. CDR3 length: 17 residues. Germline V gene lookup returns CDR1 LNHNV and CDR2 YYDKDF (reference sequence). The CDR3 region is CATSRDLGGGPYNEQFF. The CDR3 region has the DNA TGTGCCACCAGCAGAGATCTAGGCGGGGGGCCCTACAATGAGCAGTTCTTC.

By frequency in the sample, this clonotype is large. This chain links TRBV5-6 with TRBJ1-4, with TRBD1 identical over 8 bases. After removal of 4 bases from V and 4 bases from J, the junction contained 6 bases not matched to a gene. The CDR3 is 15 amino acids. The germline V gene has CDR1 SGHDT and CDR2 YYEEEE. The CDR3 is CASSVGTGNNEKLFF. Here the CDR3 DNA reads TGTGCCAGCAGCGTAGGGACAGGCAATAATGAAAAACTGTTTTTT.

This clonotype is medium-sized (0.01 to 0.1%). V gene TRBV11-2 combines with J gene TRBJ1-1; maybe TRBD1 (5 bases). The CDR3 is made up of 13 amino acids. Deletions cut 7 bases from V and 2 bases from J, with 11 bases between. Germline values: CDR1 SGHAT, CDR2 FQNNGV. CDR3 loop: CASTTGQNTEAFF. CDR3 bases: TGTGCCAGCACAACAGGTCAAAACACTGAAGCTTTCTTT. Full variable domain (remainder filled in from reference TRBV11-2 and TRBJ1-1): EAGVAQSPRYKIIEKRQSVAFWCNPISGHATLYWYQQILGQGPKLLIQFQNNGVVDDSQLPKDRFSAERLKGVDSTLKIQPAKLEDSAVYLCASTTGQNTEAFFGQGTRLTVV.

This clonotype is termed large. The chain carries TRBV20-1 and TRBJ2-7; TRBD1 aligns across 7 bases. Germline V gene sequence: CDR1 DFQATT, CDR2 SNEGSKA (reference sequence). V dropped 4 bases and J dropped 2; count of bases not matched to a gene: 5. CDR3 size: 13 residues. In DNA form, the CDR3 reads TGCAGTGCTACCGCCGGGACAGCCTACGAGCAGTACGTC. It specifies CSATAGTAYEQYV.

The chain employs TRBV28 and TRBJ2-1; perhaps TRBD2 as D (5 bases). Per germline, CDR1 MDHEN and CDR2 SYDVKM. The CDR3 length is 18 residues. The V and J ends lost 5 bases and 4 bases respectively, with 24 bases between them. The CDR3 here is CASSTPTFEGSTYNEQFF. The CDR3 DNA sequence: TGTGCCAGCAGTACCCCCACCTTCGAGGGAAGCACTTACAATGAGCAGTTCTTC.

The rearrangement joins TRBV19 to TRBJ2-1, with 13 bases lining up with TRBD2. Trimming at V came to 6 bases and at J to 12 bases, leaving 20 bases not matched to a gene. The CDR3 runs 18 residues. Germline CDR1 and CDR2: LNHDA and SQIVND (reference sequence). The CDR3 DNA reads as TGTGCCAGTAGGTCACTAGCGGGAGGGCTACTCCGGACAGATACGCAGTTCTTC. Translating it yields CASRSLAGGLLRTDTQFF. Drawing the rest from reference TRBV19 and TRBJ2-1, the complete variable domain is DGGITQSPKYLFRKEGQNVTLSCEQNLNHDAMYWYRQDPGQGLRLIYYSQIVNDFQKGDIAEGYSVSREKKESFPLTVTSAQKNPTAFYLCASRSLAGGLLRTDTQFFGPGTRLTVL.

By proportion, this clonotype is large. The genes are TRBV27 and TRBJ2-7; 11 nucleotides match TRBD2. Germline V gives CDR1 MNHEY, CDR2 SMNVEV (reference sequence). This CDR3 contains 18 residues. Losses at the gene ends were 4 bases for V and 3 bases for J; bases not matched to a gene: 14. DNA for the CDR3: TGTGCCAGCAGTTCCCAAGCTTTTAGCGGGAGGGCCGGCTACGAGCAGTACTTC. This gives the protein CASSSQAFSGRAGYEQYF.

This clonotype is labeled as large. This chain uses TRBV4-2 with TRBJ2-2; 12 positions agree with TRBD2. CDR3 length equals 20 residues. The germline V gene encodes CDR1 LGHNA and CDR2 YNFKEQ. After removal of 2 bases from V and 3 bases from J, the junction contained 13 bases not matched to a gene. The CDR3 spells CASSQRVGLAGPSYTGELFF. The CDR3 nucleotides read TGTGCCAGCAGCCAAAGGGTAGGACTAGCGGGACCTAGCTACACCGGGGAGCTGTTTTTT.

The chain combines TRBV7-6 with TRBJ2-6; D could derive from TRBD1 or TRBD2 (5 bases each). This CDR3 is built from 18 residues. CDR1 and CDR2 from the germline V gene are SGHVS and FNYEAQ. V lost 6 bases to trimming and J lost 6 bases, with 24 bases between them. CDR3 amino acids: CASSPGPSTSSKANVLTF. The CDR3 region has the DNA TGTGCCAGCAGTCCGGGACCGAGTACTTCCTCTAAGGCCAACGTCCTGACTTTC.

This clonotype is judged medium-sized. The J gene is TRBJ2-6, the V gene TRBV28, with unresolved D. The CDR3 runs 14 residues. CDR1 is MDHEN and CDR2 is SYDVKM in the germline V gene. V lost 2 bases and J 3 bases, leaving 5 bases between the germline ends. CDR3 in DNA: TGTGCCAGCAGTTTAATCCGTGGGGCCAACGTCCTGACTTTC. Residues: CASSLIRGANVLTF.

This clonotype is classed as large. This chain connects TRBV10-3 to TRBJ1-5; the D gene is possibly TRBD1 (5 bases). This CDR3 contains 16 residues. The ends were cut back, 6 bases at V and 4 bases at J, with 19 bases in the middle. Germline loops: CDR1 ENHRY, CDR2 SYGVKD. Written as DNA, the CDR3 is TGTGCCATCAGGACAGCCCCACAGGTGGCTAATCAGCCCCAGCATTTT. Translated, it gives CAIRTAPQVANQPQHF.